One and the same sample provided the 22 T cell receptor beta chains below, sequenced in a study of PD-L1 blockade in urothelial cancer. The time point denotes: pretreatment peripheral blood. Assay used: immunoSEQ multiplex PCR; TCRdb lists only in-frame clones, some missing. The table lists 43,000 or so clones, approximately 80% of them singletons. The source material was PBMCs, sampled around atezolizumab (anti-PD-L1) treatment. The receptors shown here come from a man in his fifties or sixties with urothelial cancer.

CDR3 DNA sequence: TGTGCCAGCAGTTCCGACTCGGCTGGCTACGAGCAGTACTTC. It yields the protein CASSSDSAGYEQYF. The chain links TRBV6-5 to TRBJ2-7; D is ambiguous. The ends were cut back, 4 bases at V and 3 bases at J, with 13 bases in the middle. Germline loops: CDR1 MNHEY, CDR2 SVGAGI. The CDR3 consists of 14 residues.

The CDR3 region is CASSQDTGAYYGYTF. The CDR3 DNA sequence: TGCGCCAGCAGCCAAGATACAGGGGCGTACTATGGCTACACCTTC. J is TRBJ1-2 and V is TRBV4-3; TRBD1 matches at 7 bases. V lost 0 bases and J lost 3; bases outside the gene matches: 4. CDR1 LGHNA and CDR2 YSLEER come from the germline V gene. This CDR3 spans 15 amino acids.

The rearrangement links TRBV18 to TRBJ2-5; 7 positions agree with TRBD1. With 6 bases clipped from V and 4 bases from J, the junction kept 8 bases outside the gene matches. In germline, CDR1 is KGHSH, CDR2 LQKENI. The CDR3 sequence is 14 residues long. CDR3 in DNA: TGTGCCAGCTCGCCCGTGACAGGGCGAGAGACCCAGTACTTC. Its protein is CASSPVTGRETQYF.

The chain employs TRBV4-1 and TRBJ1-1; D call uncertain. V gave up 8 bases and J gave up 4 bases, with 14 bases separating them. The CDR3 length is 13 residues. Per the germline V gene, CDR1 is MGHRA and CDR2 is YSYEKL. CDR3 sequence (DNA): TGCGCCAGCCGGGGTACAGCGAGCACTGAAGCTTTCTTT. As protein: CASRGTASTEAFF.

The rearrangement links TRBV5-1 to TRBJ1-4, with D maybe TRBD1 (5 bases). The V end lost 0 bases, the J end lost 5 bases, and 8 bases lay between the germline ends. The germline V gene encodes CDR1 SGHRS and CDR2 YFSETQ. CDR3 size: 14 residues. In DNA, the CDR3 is TGCGCCAGCAGCTTGGTGGGGCAGAATGAAAAACTGTTTTTT. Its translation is CASSLVGQNEKLFF.

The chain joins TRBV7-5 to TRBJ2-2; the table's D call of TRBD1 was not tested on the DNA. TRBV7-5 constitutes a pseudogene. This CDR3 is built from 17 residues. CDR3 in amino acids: CASSETSRQGGPGELFF. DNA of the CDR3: TGTGCCAGCAGCGAAACAAGCCGACAGGGAGGCCCCGGGGAGCTGTTTTTT.

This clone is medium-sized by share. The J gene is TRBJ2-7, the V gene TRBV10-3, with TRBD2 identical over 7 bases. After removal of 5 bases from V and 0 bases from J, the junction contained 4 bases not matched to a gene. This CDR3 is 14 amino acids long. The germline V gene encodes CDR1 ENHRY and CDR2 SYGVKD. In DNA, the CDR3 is TGTGCCATCAGTTCACGGGGGGACTCCTACGAGCAGTACTTC. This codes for CAISSRGDSYEQYF.

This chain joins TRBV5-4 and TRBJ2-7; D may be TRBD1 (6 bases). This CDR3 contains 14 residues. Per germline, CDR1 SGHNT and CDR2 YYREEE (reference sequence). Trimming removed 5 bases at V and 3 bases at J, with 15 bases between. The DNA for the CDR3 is TGTGCCAGCAGTTCGGACAGCACCGTCTACGAGCAGTACTTC. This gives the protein CASSSDSTVYEQYF.

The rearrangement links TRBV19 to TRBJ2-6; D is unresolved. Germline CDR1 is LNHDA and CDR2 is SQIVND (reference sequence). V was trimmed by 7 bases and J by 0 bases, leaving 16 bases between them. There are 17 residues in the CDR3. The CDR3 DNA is TGTGCCAGTAAAGACTTCGGATTTGGCTCTGGGGCCAACGTCCTGACTTTC. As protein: CASKDFGFGSGANVLTF.

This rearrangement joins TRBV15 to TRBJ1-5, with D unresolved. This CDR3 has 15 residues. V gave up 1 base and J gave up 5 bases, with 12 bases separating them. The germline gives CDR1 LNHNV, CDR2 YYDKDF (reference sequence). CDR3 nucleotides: TGTGCCACCAGCAGAGCTCCCCGGGTCGATCAGCCCCAGCATTTT. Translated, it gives CATSRAPRVDQPQHF.

The CDR3 protein is CASSSGGLAGFTDTQYF. The CDR3 nucleotides read TGTGCCAGCAGCTCCGGCGGGCTAGCGGGGTTCACAGATACGCAGTATTTT. The gene calls are TRBV7-8 and TRBJ2-3; 9 nucleotides line up with TRBD2. V lost 4 bases and J lost 2; bases outside the gene matches: 10. In germline, CDR1 is SGHVS, CDR2 FQNEAQ. The CDR3 extends over 17 amino acids. Together with reference TRBV7-8 and TRBJ2-3, the CDR3 gives the full variable domain: GAGVSQSPRYKVAKRGQDVALRCDPISGHVSLFWYQQALGQGPEFLTYFQNEAQLDKSGLPSDRFFAERPEGSVSTLKIQRTQQEDSAVYLCASSSGGLAGFTDTQYFGPGTRLTVL.

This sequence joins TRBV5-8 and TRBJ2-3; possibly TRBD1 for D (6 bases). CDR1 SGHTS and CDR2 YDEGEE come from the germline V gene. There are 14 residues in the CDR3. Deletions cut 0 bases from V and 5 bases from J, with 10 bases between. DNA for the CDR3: TGTGCCAGCAGCTTGGGGACAGTAGGAGATACGCAGTATTTT. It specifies CASSLGTVGDTQYF.

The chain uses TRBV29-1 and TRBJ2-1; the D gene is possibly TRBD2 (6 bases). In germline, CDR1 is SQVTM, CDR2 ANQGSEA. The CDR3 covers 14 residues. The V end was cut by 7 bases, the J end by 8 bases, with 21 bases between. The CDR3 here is CSDPASTRGHEQFF. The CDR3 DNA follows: TGCAGCGACCCGGCCTCGACTAGGGGCCATGAGCAGTTCTTC.

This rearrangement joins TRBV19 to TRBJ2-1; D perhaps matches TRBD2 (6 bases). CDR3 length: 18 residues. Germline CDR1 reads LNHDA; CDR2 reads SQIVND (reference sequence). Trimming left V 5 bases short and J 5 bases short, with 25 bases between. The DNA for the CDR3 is TGTGCCAGTAGTCCCCTCTATGCGGGGCCTCCTTCCCACAATGAGCAGTTCTTC. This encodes CASSPLYAGPPSHNEQFF.

The DNA for the CDR3 is TGTGCCAGCGGACAGGGGCCCTCCGGGGAGCTGTTTTTT. This translates into CASGQGPSGELFF. The rearrangement joins TRBV6-4 to TRBJ2-2; 9 nucleotides match TRBD1. From germline, CDR1 is MRHNA and CDR2 SNTAGT. With V trimmed by 8 bases and J by 6 bases, 4 bases remained unmatched. This CDR3 is 13 amino acids long.

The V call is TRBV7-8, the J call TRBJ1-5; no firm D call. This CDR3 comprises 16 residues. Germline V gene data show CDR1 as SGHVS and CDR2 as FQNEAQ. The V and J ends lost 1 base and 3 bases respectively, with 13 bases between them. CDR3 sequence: CASSLGGRNDNQPQHF. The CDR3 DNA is TGTGCCAGCAGCTTAGGAGGGAGGAATGACAATCAGCCCCAGCATTTT.

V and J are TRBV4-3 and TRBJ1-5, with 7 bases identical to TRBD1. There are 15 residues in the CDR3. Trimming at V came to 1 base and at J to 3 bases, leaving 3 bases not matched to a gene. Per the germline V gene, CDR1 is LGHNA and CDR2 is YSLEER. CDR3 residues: CASSQVRGTNQPQHF. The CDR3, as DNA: TGCGCCAGCAGCCAAGTCAGGGGGACCAATCAGCCCCAGCATTTT.

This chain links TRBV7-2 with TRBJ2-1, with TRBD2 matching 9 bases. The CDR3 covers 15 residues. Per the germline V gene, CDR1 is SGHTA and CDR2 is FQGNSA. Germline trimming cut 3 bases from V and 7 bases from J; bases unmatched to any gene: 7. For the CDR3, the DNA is TGTGCCAGCAGCTTGAGAATAGCGGGGGTAAATGAGCAGTTCTTC. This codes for CASSLRIAGVNEQFF.

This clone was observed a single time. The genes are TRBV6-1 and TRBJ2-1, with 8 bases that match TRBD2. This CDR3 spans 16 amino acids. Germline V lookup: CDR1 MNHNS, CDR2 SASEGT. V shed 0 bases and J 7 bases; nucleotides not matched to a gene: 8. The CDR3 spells CASSEALRGGFNEQFF. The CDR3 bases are TGTGCCAGCAGTGAAGCGCTACGGGGGGGTTTTAATGAGCAGTTCTTC.

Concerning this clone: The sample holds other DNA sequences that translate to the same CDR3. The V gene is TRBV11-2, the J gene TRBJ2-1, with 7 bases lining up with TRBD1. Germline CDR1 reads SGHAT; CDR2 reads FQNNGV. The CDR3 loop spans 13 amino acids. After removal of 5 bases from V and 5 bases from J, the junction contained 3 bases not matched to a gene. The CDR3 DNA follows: TGTGCCAGCAGCCTGGACAGGAACAATGAGCAGTTCTTC. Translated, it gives CASSLDRNNEQFF.

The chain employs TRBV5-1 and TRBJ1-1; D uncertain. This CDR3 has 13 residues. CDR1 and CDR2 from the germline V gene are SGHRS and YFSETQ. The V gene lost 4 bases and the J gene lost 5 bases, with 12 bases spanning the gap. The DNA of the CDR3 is TGCGCCAGCAGCCCGGGGTCGAGGACTGAAGCTTTCTTT. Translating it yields CASSPGSRTEAFF.

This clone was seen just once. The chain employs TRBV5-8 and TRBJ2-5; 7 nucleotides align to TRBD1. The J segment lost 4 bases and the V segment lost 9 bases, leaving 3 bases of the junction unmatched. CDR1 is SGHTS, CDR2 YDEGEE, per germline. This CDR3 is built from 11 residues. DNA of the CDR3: TGTGCCACCAGGGGGAGAGAGACCCAGTACTTC. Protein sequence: CATRGRETQYF. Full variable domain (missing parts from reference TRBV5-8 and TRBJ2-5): EAGVTQSPTHLIKTRGQQATLRCSPISGHTSVYWYQQALGLGLQFLLWYDEGEERNRGNFPPRFSGRQFPNYSSELNVNALELEDSALYLCATRGRETQYFGPGTRLLVL.